The T cell receptor (beta chain) under discussion was sequenced for a study of blood T cell repertoires in COVID-19. Study as a whole: T cells, B-cell-depleted T cells, or PBMCs supplied cDNA or gDNA.

Germline V gene data show CDR1 as DFQATT and CDR2 as SNEGSKA (reference sequence). The CDR3 totals 11 residues. The V gene end was trimmed by 5 bases and the J gene end by 13 bases; junction bases not matched to a gene: 7. How the authors handled the data: Amplification of reference gene primers was used by the study to estimate nucleated cell counts. Sequencing was performed with immunoSEQ multiplex PCR; in TCRdb, only in-frame clones are kept and a portion is missing. V and J calls and clone size follow that table, whereas D and trimming were derived from the DNA. Of around 190,000 clones in the sample, around 81% are singletons; the top ten hold more than 9.5%. Followed over time, Seattle patients had been enrolled while infection was active.

Sequenced: peripheral blood. The rearrangement links TRBV20-1 to TRBJ2-1; 8 bases map to TRBD2. This TCR was sampled from a woman aged 35 to 49 with COVID-19, enrolled during active disease. The CDR3 loop reads CSAFSGKYQFF. DNA of the CDR3: TGCAGTGCTTTTAGCGGGAAGTATCAGTTCTTC.